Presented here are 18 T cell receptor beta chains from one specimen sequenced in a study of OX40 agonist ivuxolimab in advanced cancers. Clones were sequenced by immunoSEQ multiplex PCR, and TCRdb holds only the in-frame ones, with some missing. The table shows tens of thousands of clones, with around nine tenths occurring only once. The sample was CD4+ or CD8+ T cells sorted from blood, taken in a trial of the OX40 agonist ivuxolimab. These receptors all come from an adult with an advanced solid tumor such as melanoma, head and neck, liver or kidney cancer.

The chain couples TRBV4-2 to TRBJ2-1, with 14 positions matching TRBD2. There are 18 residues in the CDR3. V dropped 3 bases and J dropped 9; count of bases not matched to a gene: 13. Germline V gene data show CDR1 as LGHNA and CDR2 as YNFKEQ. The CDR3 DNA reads TGTGCCAGCAGCCACCTAAACCCGACTAGCGGGGGGGTAGGTGAGCAGTTCTTC. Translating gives CASSHLNPTSGGVGEQFF.

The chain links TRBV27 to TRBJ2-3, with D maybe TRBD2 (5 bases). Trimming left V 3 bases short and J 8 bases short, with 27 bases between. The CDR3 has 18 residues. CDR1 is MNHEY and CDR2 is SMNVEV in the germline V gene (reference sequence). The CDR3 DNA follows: TGTGCCAGCAGTTTTGGCGACACCCGCGGAAGGTATCGGGGTACGCAGTATTTT. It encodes CASSFGDTRGRYRGTQYF.

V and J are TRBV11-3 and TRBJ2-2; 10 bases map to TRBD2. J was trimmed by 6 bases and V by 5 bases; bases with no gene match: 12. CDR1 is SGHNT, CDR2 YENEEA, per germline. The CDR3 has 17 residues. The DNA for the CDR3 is TGTGCCAGCAGCCCCCGGAGGCGACTAGCGGGCGCCGGGGAGCTGTTTTTT. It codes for CASSPRRRLAGAGELFF.

The CDR3 loop is CASSFGHALSYEQYF. The CDR3 DNA reads TGTGCCAGCAGTTTTGGACATGCCCTTTCCTACGAGCAGTACTTC. This rearrangement joins TRBV28 to TRBJ2-7; TRBD1 might be the D (5 bases). The V gene lost 3 bases and the J gene lost 1 base, with 13 bases spanning the gap. In germline, CDR1 is MDHEN, CDR2 SYDVKM. The CDR3 runs to 15 residues. The full variable domain, in which reference TRBV28 and TRBJ2-7 provide the parts outside the CDR3, is DVKVTQSSRYLVKRTGEKVFLECVQDMDHENMFWYRQDPGLGLRLIYFSYDVKMKEKGDIPEGYSVSREKKERFSLILESASTNQTSMYLCASSFGHALSYEQYFGPGTRLTVT.

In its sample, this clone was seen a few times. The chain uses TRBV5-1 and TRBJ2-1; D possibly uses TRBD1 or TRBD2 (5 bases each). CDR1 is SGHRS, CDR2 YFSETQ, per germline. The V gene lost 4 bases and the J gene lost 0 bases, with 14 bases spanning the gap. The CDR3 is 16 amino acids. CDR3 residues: CASSTGTPSSYNEQFF. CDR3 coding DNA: TGCGCCAGCAGCACCGGGACCCCGAGCTCCTACAATGAGCAGTTCTTC. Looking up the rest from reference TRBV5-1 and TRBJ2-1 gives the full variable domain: KAGVTQTPRYLIKTRGQQVTLSCSPISGHRSVSWYQQTPGQGLQFLFEYFSETQRNKGNFPGRFSGRQFSNSRSEMNVSTLELGDSALYLCASSTGTPSSYNEQFFGPGTRLTVL.

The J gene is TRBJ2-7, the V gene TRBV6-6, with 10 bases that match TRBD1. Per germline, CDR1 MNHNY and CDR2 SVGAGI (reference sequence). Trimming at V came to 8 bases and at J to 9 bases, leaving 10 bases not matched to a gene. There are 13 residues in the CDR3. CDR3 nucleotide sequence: TGTGCCAGCGCCCGGGGACAGGGGAGGGTGCAGTACTTC. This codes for CASARGQGRVQYF.

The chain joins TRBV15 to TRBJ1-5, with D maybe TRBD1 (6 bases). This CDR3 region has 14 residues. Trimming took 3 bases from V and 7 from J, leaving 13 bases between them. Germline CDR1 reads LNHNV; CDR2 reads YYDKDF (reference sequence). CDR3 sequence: CATSRQIQGQPQHF. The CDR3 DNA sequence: TGTGCCACCAGCAGGCAAATACAGGGACAGCCCCAGCATTTT.

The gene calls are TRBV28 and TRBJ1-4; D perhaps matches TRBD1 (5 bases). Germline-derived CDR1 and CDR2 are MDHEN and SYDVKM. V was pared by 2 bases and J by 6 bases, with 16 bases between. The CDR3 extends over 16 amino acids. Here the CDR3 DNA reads TGTGCCAGCAGTTTAGGGCTAGGAGGGGTAGATGAAAAACTGTTTTTT. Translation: CASSLGLGGVDEKLFF.

This CDR3 reads CASSRKGETQYF. The CDR3 DNA reads TGCGCCAGCAGCCGGAAAGGAGAGACCCAGTACTTC. The J gene is TRBJ2-5, the V gene TRBV5-1, with D unclear. The CDR3 runs to 12 residues. The germline CDR1 and CDR2 sequences are SGHRS and YFSETQ. Between the trimmed V and J ends, which lost 4 bases and 4 bases, there was a span of 8 bases.

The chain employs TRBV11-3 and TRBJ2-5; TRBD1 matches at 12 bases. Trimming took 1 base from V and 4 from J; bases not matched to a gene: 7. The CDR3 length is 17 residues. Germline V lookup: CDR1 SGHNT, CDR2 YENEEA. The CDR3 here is CASSLAFGTGGAETQYF. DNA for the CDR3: TGTGCCAGCAGCTTAGCGTTCGGGACAGGGGGCGCAGAGACCCAGTACTTC.

The CDR3 bases are TGTGCCAGTGGACAGGGGGCGAACACCGGGGAGCTGTTTTTT. As protein: CASGQGANTGELFF. The chain joins TRBV19 to TRBJ2-2; TRBD1 agrees at 10 bases. Germline V CDR1 and CDR2: LNHDA, SQIVND (reference sequence). This CDR3 has 14 residues. V was clipped by 8 bases and J by 0 bases; unmatched bases: 0.

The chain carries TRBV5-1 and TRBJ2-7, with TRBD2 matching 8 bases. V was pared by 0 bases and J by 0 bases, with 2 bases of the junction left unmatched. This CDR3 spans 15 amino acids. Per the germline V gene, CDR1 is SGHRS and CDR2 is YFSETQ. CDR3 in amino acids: CASSLVAGPSYEQYF. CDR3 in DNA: TGCGCCAGCAGCTTGGTAGCGGGGCCCTCCTACGAGCAGTACTTC.

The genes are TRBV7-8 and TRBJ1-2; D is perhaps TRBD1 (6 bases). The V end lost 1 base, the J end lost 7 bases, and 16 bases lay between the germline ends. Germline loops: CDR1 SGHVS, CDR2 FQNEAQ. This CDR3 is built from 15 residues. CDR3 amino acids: CASSLESLGGTGYTF. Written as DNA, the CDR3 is TGTGCCAGCAGCTTAGAAAGTCTGGGGGGCACTGGCTACACCTTC.

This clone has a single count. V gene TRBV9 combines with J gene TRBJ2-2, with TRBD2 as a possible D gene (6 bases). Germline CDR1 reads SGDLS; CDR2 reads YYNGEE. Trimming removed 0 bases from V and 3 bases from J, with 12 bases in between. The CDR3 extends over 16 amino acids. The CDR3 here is CASSVGGRTYTGELFF. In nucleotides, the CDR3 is TGTGCCAGCAGCGTAGGAGGGAGGACGTACACCGGGGAGCTGTTTTTT.

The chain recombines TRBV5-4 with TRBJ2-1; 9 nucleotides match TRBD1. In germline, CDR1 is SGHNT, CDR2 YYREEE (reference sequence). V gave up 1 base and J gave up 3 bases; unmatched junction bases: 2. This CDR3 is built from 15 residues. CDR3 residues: CASSLPGQGYNEQFF. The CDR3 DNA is TGTGCCAGCAGCTTGCCGGGACAGGGCTACAATGAGCAGTTCTTC.

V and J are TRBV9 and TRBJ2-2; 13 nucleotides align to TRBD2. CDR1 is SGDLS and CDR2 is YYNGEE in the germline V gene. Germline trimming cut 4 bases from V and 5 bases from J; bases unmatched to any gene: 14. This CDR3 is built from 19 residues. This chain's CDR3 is CASSFGLAGVLGGTGELFF. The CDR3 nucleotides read TGTGCCAGCAGCTTCGGACTAGCGGGAGTTCTAGGGGGAACCGGGGAGCTGTTTTTT.

CDR3 in amino acids: CASSSTGDGYTF. In DNA form, the CDR3 reads TGTGCCAGCAGTTCGACAGGGGATGGCTACACCTTC. V usage is TRBV27 and J usage is TRBJ1-2; TRBD1 agrees at 8 bases. Germline loops: CDR1 MNHEY, CDR2 SMNVEV (reference sequence). This CDR3 has 12 amino acids. V lost 4 bases to trimming and J lost 6 bases; unmatched junction nucleotides: 1.

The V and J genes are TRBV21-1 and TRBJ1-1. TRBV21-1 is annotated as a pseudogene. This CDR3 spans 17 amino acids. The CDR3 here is CASSKSGKKRMNTEAFF. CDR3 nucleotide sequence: TGTGCCAGCAGCAAATCGGGGAAGAAACGCATGAACACTGAAGCTTTCTTT.